Shown below are 11 T cell receptor beta chains from a single sample sequenced in a study of blood T cell repertoires in COVID-19. Clones were sequenced by immunoSEQ multiplex PCR, and TCRdb holds only the in-frame ones, with some missing. The table shows about 290,000 clones, with 75% to 90% occurring only once. The sample taken for sequencing was peripheral blood. These receptors originate from a woman aged 40 to 50 who had recovered from COVID-19.

The V call is TRBV5-6, the J call TRBJ1-2; the match to TRBD1 covers 9 bases. Looked up from germline, CDR1 is SGHDT and CDR2 is YYEEEE. V lost 2 bases to trimming and J lost 3 bases; unmatched junction nucleotides: 8. The CDR3 totals 16 residues. The CDR3 loop reads CASSFARQGGDYGYTF. CDR3 coding DNA: TGTGCCAGCAGCTTCGCTCGACAGGGGGGCGACTATGGCTACACCTTC.

This chain joins TRBV5-1 and TRBJ2-5, with D possibly matching TRBD2 (5 bases). V lost 2 bases to trimming and J lost 3 bases, with 17 bases between them. The CDR3 runs 16 residues. Looked up from germline, CDR1 is SGHRS and CDR2 is YFSETQ. The CDR3 DNA follows: TGCGCCAGCAGCTTATTATCGGACTCTCAGAAAGAGACCCAGTACTTC. It specifies CASSLLSDSQKETQYF.

This clone was recorded only once. The chain combines TRBV5-1 with TRBJ2-7; 10 nucleotides align to TRBD1. CDR1 is SGHRS, CDR2 YFSETQ, per germline. Trimming at V came to 5 bases and at J to 6 bases, leaving 8 bases not matched to a gene. The CDR3 loop spans 14 amino acids. The CDR3 here is CASRLLTGGAEQYF. DNA for the CDR3: TGCGCCAGCAGGCTGTTGACAGGGGGCGCCGAGCAGTACTTC.

The chain has TRBV5-4 and TRBJ1-2; D remains ambiguous. Trimming took off 4 bases at V and 3 bases at J, with 13 bases between the two ends. This CDR3 region has 14 residues. The germline V gene encodes CDR1 SGHNT and CDR2 YYREEE (reference sequence). CDR3 region: CASSPGVRDYGYTF. The CDR3 bases are TGTGCCAGCAGCCCGGGTGTTCGGGACTATGGCTACACCTTC.

The DNA for the CDR3 is TGCGCCAGCAGCTTTCACCGGGGAGCGAACACTGAAGCTTTCTTT. Translation gives CASSFHRGANTEAFF. V gene TRBV5-1 combines with J gene TRBJ1-1; D gene unclear. The CDR3 length is 15 residues. V shed 2 bases and J shed 1 base, with 12 bases lying between them. Germline V CDR1 and CDR2: SGHRS, YFSETQ.

J is TRBJ1-2 and V is TRBV6-6; D gene ambiguous. The CDR3 has 13 amino acids. V dropped 0 bases and J dropped 5 bases, with 7 bases sitting between them. Germline CDR1 and CDR2: MNHNY and SVGAGI (reference sequence). This chain's CDR3 is CASSYSNGYGYTF. In DNA, the CDR3 is TGTGCCAGCAGTTACTCGAACGGGTATGGCTACACCTTC.

This clone was counted between two and nine times. This sequence joins TRBV4-2 and TRBJ2-5; D may be TRBD2 (5 bases). Trimming pared 1 base from V and 5 bases from J, leaving 14 bases between. In germline, CDR1 is LGHNA, CDR2 YNFKEQ. The CDR3 loop spans 15 amino acids. This CDR3 is CASSQALASSETQYF. CDR3 nucleotide sequence: TGTGCCAGCAGCCAAGCCCTGGCGTCTAGCGAGACCCAGTACTTC.

The rearrangement uses TRBV3-1 (or the pseudogene TRBV3-2) and TRBJ2-7, with TRBD2 as a possible D gene (6 bases). This CDR3 contains 13 residues. Germline lookup yields CDR1 LGHDT and CDR2 YNNKEL (reference sequence). V gave up 0 bases and J gave up 11 bases, with 14 bases separating them. Here the CDR3 DNA reads TGTGCCAGCAGCCAAGATACGACGGGACTGAAGTACTTC. Protein: CASSQDTTGLKYF.

The chain has TRBV18 and TRBJ2-1, with 8 bases identical to TRBD2. V was pared by 6 bases and J by 4 bases, with 8 bases of the junction left unmatched. This CDR3 contains 15 residues. Germline V gene data show CDR1 as KGHSH and CDR2 as LQKENI. Written as DNA, the CDR3 is TGTGCCAGCTCGGGGTCTAGCGGGTTTTACAATGAGCAGTTCTTC. This codes for CASSGSSGFYNEQFF.

The genes are TRBV6-5 and TRBJ1-6; D is unclear. From germline, CDR1 is MNHEY and CDR2 SVGAGI. V lost 7 bases, J lost 8 bases, and 12 bases lay in between. There are 13 residues in the CDR3. CDR3 sequence: CASITGDHSPLHF. The CDR3 nucleotides are TGTGCCAGCATAACCGGGGATCATTCACCCCTCCACTTT.

The rearrangement uses TRBV3-1 (or the pseudogene TRBV3-2) and TRBJ1-5, with no clear D. CDR1 LGHDT and CDR2 YNNKEL come from the germline V gene (reference sequence). Trimming shortened V by 1 base and J by 5 bases, and 9 bases separated the two germline ends. This CDR3 region has 14 residues. Here the CDR3 DNA reads TGTGCCAGCAGCCAAGGCGGTGTGTATCAGCCCCAGCATTTT. Amino acids: CASSQGGVYQPQHF.